This T cell receptor beta chain appears in the sequencing data of a study of beta chain features in type 1 diabetes (dated by TCRdb to the late 2010s). About the investigation overall: Mean age, gender distribution, total cell number and subset yield were not different between patients and healthy donors. A total of 107,917,701 sorted cells were examined across all samples, and the number of cells per subset was strongly correlated with RNA yield. In the study, recently diagnosed type 1 diabetes patients and matched healthy donors were compared on the TCRB repertoires of their sorted circulating CD4+ T cell subsets. Regulatory and stem cell-like memory subsets were obtained from only 8 patients and about eight healthy donors, while naive and central memory subsets were obtained from all 28 donors.

Study-wide findings and limitations: Because cDNA rather than genomic DNA was sequenced, highly expressing activated cells could have been over-represented, although no difference in activation and CD3 levels was found between groups. Shorter templates might have been favored by PCR, but patient and control samples were amplified and corrected together, so both groups would have been affected equally by any skew. Naive, central memory and regulatory TCRB repertoires appeared more similar among patients than among healthy donors. Because small numbers of individuals were included in the HLA sub-analyses, any influence of HLA type on TCRB rearrangement was left unresolved. In all four CD4+ subsets, TCRB CDR3 length was moderately but significantly shorter in type 1 diabetes patients. Fewer insertions and more nucleotide deletions at VDJ recombination sites were observed in patients with type 1 diabetes, implying thymic rearrangement abnormalities.

The entire amount of isolated RNA was reverse transcribed using the High Capacity cDNA Reverse Transcription Kit, so the sequenced TCRB transcripts were expressed ones. Deep immunoSEQ sequencing was applied to naive, central memory and regulatory T cell samples, giving an average of about 3.6 million total reads per sample. Sorted cells were lysed in RLT buffer and RNA was extracted with DNase-treated RNeasy Micro or Mini kits, depending on cell number. To prevent cross-contamination, each cell subset was processed individually, whereas patient and healthy donor samples were processed jointly. The immunoSEQ multiplex PCR was used to amplify TCRB sequences from cDNA, generating 87-bp fragments that spanned the CDR3 region. Sequencing of the amplicons was done on the Illumina HiSeq platform. As for the original processing: Synthetic template baselines were used to correct PCR bias computationally, reads within Hamming distance 2 were collapsed, and singletons that could not be merged were discarded. By aligning reads against IMGT, V, D and J genes, CDR3 length, and insertions or deletions at six rearrangement sites were assigned. Within each subset, clonotype counts were normalized to sorted cell number, after which true diversity and Gini coefficients were computed with the tcR R package. The overlap coefficient, calculated on TCRB nucleotide sequences, was used to quantify repertoire sharing. As a proxy for the pre-selection repertoire, out-of-frame TCRB sequences from naive cells were analyzed. In TCRdb, the immuneACCESS table is reduced to in-frame sequences with V and J assigned. These tables do not hold every clone; where another copy was compared, an unresolved V gene accounts for under half, and the others remain unexplained. The V and J calls and the clone size are those of that table, but D and trimming were determined from the DNA. Across this sample there are 640,000 or so clones, with about an eighth seen only once. Around 0.04% of the sample goes to the ten largest clones.

V drops 0 bases and J drops 6 bases, leaving 10 bases in between. According to the germline V gene, CDR1 reads SGHDT and CDR2 reads YYEEEE. The CDR3 runs 13 amino acids, cysteine and phenylalanine included. The read is trimmed to its CDR3 DNA, 39 bases read in frame from base 1. Comment on this clone: Its antigen specificity is not known. The input lacks base qualities; no much larger clone sits a single base away.

A single peripheral blood draw of approximately 100 mL on average was collected from each donor into heparinised tubes. Naive, central memory, regulatory and stem cell-like memory CD4+ T cells were sorted on a BD FACSAria II using a panel including CD45RO, CCR7, CD25, CD127, CD95 and CD27. Purity was above 95% for every sorted population. PBMCs were isolated immediately by Lymphoprep density gradient centrifugation and stained directly without culture. So that batch effects would be minimized, each experiment stained and sorted samples in pairs, pairing one healthy donor with one patient. The clonotype comes from a man between 18 and 29 years old with type 1 diabetes. The sequence links TRBV5-6 to TRBJ2-7; the D gene cannot be named for sure. Sequencing was done on a sample of naive CD4+ T cells from blood. What the cell subset or site label conveys for this sample: true naive CD4+ T cells. The DNA sequence follows: TGTGCCAGCAGCTTGGTAGATGGGGTCGAGCAGTACTTC. It codes for CASSLVDGVEQYF.